This T cell receptor beta chain was recorded in a study of radiotherapy plus CTLA-4 blockade in lung cancer. Study-level background: Objective response was observed in about 19% of patients, and disease control in 30% to 35%. Study-level findings and limits: There was expansion of tumor-derived TCR clones in blood after radiotherapy plus ipilimumab. Reports identified early blood T cell clone dynamics, with interferon-beta, as the best response predictor.

The protocol was immunoSEQ multiplex PCR, while the TCRdb copy is restricted to in-frame clones and leaves out a portion. Here the sample spans about 87,000 clones, about 88% being singletons. The germline V gene has CDR1 MGHDK and CDR2 SYGVNS. The CDR3 is 13 residues long. Trimming pared 2 bases from V and 10 bases from J, leaving 11 bases between. Concerning this clone: Its target is not known.

The TCR comes from a human donor with non-small cell lung cancer that progressed on radiotherapy plus ipilimumab. The J gene is TRBJ1-4, the V gene TRBV25-1; D remains unclear. Sequencing was performed on peripheral blood, taken from a patient treated with radiotherapy plus ipilimumab. The CDR3 loop reads CASSERTPRKLFF. The DNA for the CDR3 is TGTGCCAGCAGTGAACGGACCCCCCGAAAACTGTTTTTT.